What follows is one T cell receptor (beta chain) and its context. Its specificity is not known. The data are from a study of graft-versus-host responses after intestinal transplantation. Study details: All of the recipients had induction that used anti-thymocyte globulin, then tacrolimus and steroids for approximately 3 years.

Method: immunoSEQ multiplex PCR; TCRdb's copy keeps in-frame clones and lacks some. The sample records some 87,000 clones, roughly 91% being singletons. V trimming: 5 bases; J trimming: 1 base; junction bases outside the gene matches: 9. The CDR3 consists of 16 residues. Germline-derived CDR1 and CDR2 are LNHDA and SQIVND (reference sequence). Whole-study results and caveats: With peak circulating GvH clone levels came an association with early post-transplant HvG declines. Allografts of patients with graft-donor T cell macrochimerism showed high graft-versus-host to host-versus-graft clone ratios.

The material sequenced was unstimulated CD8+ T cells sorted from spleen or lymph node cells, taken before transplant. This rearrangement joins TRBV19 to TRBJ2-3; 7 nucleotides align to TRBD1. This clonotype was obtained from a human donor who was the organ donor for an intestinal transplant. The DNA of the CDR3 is TGTGCCAGTAGTTCACTGGGACAGTTTCGCACAGATACGCAGTATTTT. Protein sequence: CASSSLGQFRTDTQYF.